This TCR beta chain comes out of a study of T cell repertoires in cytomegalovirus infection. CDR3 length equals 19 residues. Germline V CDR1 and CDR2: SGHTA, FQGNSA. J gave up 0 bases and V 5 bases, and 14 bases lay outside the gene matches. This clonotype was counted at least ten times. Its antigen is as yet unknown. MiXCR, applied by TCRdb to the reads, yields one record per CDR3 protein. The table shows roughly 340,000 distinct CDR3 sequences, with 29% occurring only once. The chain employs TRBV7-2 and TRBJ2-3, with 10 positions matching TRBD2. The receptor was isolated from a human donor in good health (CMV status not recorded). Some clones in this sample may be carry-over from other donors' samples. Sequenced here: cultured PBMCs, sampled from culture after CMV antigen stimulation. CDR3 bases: TGTGCCAGCAGCCTGCGGGTAGCGGGGGGTTTATCTAGCACAGATACGCAGTATTTT. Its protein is CASSLRVAGGLSSTDTQYF.